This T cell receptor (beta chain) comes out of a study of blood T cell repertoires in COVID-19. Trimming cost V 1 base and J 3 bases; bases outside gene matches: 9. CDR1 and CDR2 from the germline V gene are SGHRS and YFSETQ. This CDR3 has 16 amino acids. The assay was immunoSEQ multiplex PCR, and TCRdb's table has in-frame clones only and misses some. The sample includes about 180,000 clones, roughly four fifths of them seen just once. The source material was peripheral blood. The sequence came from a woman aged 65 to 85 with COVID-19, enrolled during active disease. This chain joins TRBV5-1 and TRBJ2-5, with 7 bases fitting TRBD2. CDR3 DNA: TGCGCCAGCAGCTTGTTTGTCAGTGGGGGGGAAGAGACCCAGTACTTC. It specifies CASSLFVSGGEETQYF.